Listed here are 25 T cell receptor beta chains from one sample, sequenced in a study of blood T cell repertoires in COVID-19. Method: immunoSEQ multiplex PCR; TCRdb's copy keeps in-frame clones and lacks some. The data hold 90,000 to 100,000 clones, with about 80% observed a single time. What was sequenced was peripheral blood. These TCRs come from a man between 65 and 80 years old with acute or convalescent COVID-19.

The chain carries TRBV5-1 and TRBJ2-7; TRBD2 aligns across 12 bases. From germline, CDR1 is SGHRS and CDR2 YFSETQ. The CDR3 runs to 16 residues. Germline trimming cut 4 bases from V and 3 bases from J; bases unmatched to any gene: 8. In DNA form, the CDR3 reads TGCGCCAGCAGCATGGATGGACTAGCGGGAATCTACGAGCAGTACTTC. Its protein product is CASSMDGLAGIYEQYF. Variable domain in full (rest from reference TRBV5-1 and TRBJ2-7): KAGVTQTPRYLIKTRGQQVTLSCSPISGHRSVSWYQQTPGQGLQFLFEYFSETQRNKGNFPGRFSGRQFSNSRSEMNVSTLELGDSALYLCASSMDGLAGIYEQYFGPGTRLTVT.

The rearrangement links TRBV4-3 to TRBJ2-7; 11 bases line up with TRBD1. The germline CDR1 and CDR2 sequences are LGHNA and YSLEER. Trimming cost V 5 bases and J 5 bases; bases outside gene matches: 5. The CDR3 has 14 amino acids. CDR3 nucleotide sequence: TGCGCCAGCAGCTCGCGGACAGGGGGCGACGAGCAGTACTTC. Its protein is CASSSRTGGDEQYF.

The chain is built from TRBV7-8 and TRBJ1-2; the match to TRBD1 covers 10 bases. Per germline, CDR1 SGHVS and CDR2 FQNEAQ. The CDR3 covers 15 residues. After removal of 5 bases from V and 1 base from J, the junction contained 4 bases not matched to a gene. The CDR3 is CASSPGQGLNYGYTF. The CDR3 coding sequence is TGTGCCAGCAGCCCGGGACAGGGGCTTAACTATGGCTACACCTTC.

The J gene is TRBJ2-1, the V gene TRBV4-1; 8 positions match TRBD2. The trim removed 0 bases at V and 10 bases at J, leaving 11 bases unmatched. The V gene's germline CDR1 is MGHRA and CDR2 YSYEKL. The CDR3 spans 16 residues. The CDR3 region is CASSQDTRGGMREQFF. CDR3 nucleotides: TGCGCCAGCAGCCAAGATACACGGGGGGGGATGCGCGAGCAGTTCTTC.

The CDR3 DNA reads as TGTGCCAGTGGGCGGGACAGCCTCTACAATGAGCAGTTCTTC. This gives the protein CASGRDSLYNEQFF. The chain carries TRBV27 and TRBJ2-1; a possible D gene is TRBD1 (7 bases). Germline V gene lookup returns CDR1 MNHEY and CDR2 SMNVEV (reference sequence). Trimming pared 9 bases from V and 3 bases from J, leaving 15 bases between. This CDR3 comprises 14 residues.

The CDR3 region is CASSRSHTGIYGYTF. In DNA, the CDR3 is TGTGCCAGCAGCCGCAGCCACACAGGAATCTATGGCTACACCTTC. The rearrangement uses TRBV9 and TRBJ1-2, with D possibly TRBD1 on 5 matching bases. CDR3 length: 15 amino acids. The germline V and J ends were trimmed by 4 bases and 4 bases, with 17 bases remaining between them. CDR1 is SGDLS, CDR2 YYNGEE, per germline.

About this clone itself: No conserved phenylalanine or tryptophan is present at the end of the CDR3, so a read error is the likely explanation. The DNA is omitted, as the CDR3 cannot be located on it reliably, and the CDR3 follows TCRdb's listing. The J gene is TRBJ2-7, the V gene TRBV21-1; the table's D call, TRBD2, was not checked against the DNA. TRBV21-1 is reported as a pseudogene. The CDR3 comprises 10 residues, both ends counted. The CDR3 sequence is CASSNLAGGL.

The chain is built from TRBV6-5 and TRBJ2-2, with 9 bases aligning to TRBD1. The CDR3 covers 15 residues. The V segment lost 7 bases and the J segment 5 bases; nucleotides outside the gene matches: 8. CDR1 is MNHEY and CDR2 is SVGAGI in the germline V gene. The CDR3 sequence is CASKTDRGNTGELFF. CDR3 in DNA: TGTGCCAGCAAAACGGACAGGGGTAATACCGGGGAGCTGTTTTTT.

This clone was detected once. The chain employs TRBV25-1 and TRBJ2-7; no firm D call. Germline V lookup: CDR1 MGHDK, CDR2 SYGVNS. The CDR3 runs 12 residues. V lost 5 bases to trimming and J lost 3 bases, with 8 bases between them. The CDR3 region has the DNA TGTGCCAGCAGTTCTTCCCTCTACGAGCAGTACTTC. It specifies CASSSSLYEQYF.

The chain carries TRBV10-2 and TRBJ1-1; 8 bases align to TRBD1. CDR1 is WSHSY, CDR2 SAAADI, per germline. J gave up 1 base and V 3 bases, and 7 bases lay outside the gene matches. CDR3 length equals 16 residues. The CDR3 nucleotides read TGCGCCAGCAGTGATCAGGCAGGGGGCTCGAACACTGAAGCTTTCTTT. This encodes CASSDQAGGSNTEAFF.

The chain is built from TRBV19 and TRBJ1-1; maybe TRBD1 (5 bases). Germline CDR1 and CDR2: LNHDA and SQIVND (reference sequence). Trimming removed 7 bases from V and 5 bases from J, with 20 bases in between. The CDR3 length is 15 residues. The CDR3 nucleotides read TGTGCCAGTATTGGGGTACCGGGGGAAAGAACTGAAGCTTTCTTT. Residues: CASIGVPGERTEAFF.

The rearrangement links TRBV7-2 to TRBJ1-4; D perhaps matches TRBD1 (6 bases). V was pared by 2 bases and J by 0 bases, with 16 bases between. Germline loops: CDR1 SGHTA, CDR2 FQGNSA. CDR3 length equals 18 residues. CDR3 sequence reads: CASSLSTGYPATNEKLFF. Here the CDR3 DNA reads TGTGCCAGCAGCTTATCGACAGGTTATCCCGCAACTAATGAAAAACTGTTTTTT.

The chain is built from TRBV4-1 and TRBJ1-4; 7 bases line up with TRBD1. Germline loops: CDR1 MGHRA, CDR2 YSYEKL. The CDR3 runs 18 residues. The junction had 17 bases not matched to a gene; V was cut back by 3 bases and J by 7 bases. CDR3 nucleotides: TGCGCCAGCAGCCATAGAAACAGGGGACGGGATCTGGGTGAAAAACTGTTTTTT. Translating it yields CASSHRNRGRDLGEKLFF.

This chain uses TRBV5-1 with TRBJ2-1; 8 positions match TRBD2. Unmatched junction bases numbered 7, after V lost 6 bases and J lost 5 bases. The CDR3 is 14 residues long. Per the germline V gene, CDR1 is SGHRS and CDR2 is YFSETQ. CDR3 nucleotides: TGCGCCAGCACCCGGGGGGGAAGCAACAATGAGCAGTTCTTC. Protein: CASTRGGSNNEQFF.

J is TRBJ1-5 and V is TRBV6-1; 8 nucleotides line up with TRBD1. Per germline, CDR1 MNHNS and CDR2 SASEGT. This CDR3 region has 16 residues. The junction had 10 bases not matched to a gene; V was cut back by 2 bases and J by 7 bases. CDR3 loop: CASSESDRGVRQPQHF. CDR3 in DNA: TGTGCCAGCAGTGAAAGCGACAGGGGAGTTAGACAGCCCCAGCATTTT.

V gene TRBV5-8 combines with J gene TRBJ1-2, with D unclear. Trimming removed 4 bases at V and 4 bases at J, with 17 bases between. Germline V gene data show CDR1 as SGHTS and CDR2 as YDEGEE. This CDR3 comprises 15 residues. CDR3 in amino acids: CASSLGQRGIYGYTF. CDR3 coding DNA: TGTGCCAGCAGCCTAGGGCAGCGCGGGATCTATGGCTACACCTTC.

This sequence joins TRBV19 and TRBJ1-2; TRBD1 might be the D (5 bases). V lost 3 bases and J lost 4, with 21 bases in between. The CDR3 sequence is 17 residues long. The germline gives CDR1 LNHDA, CDR2 SQIVND (reference sequence). CDR3 sequence: CASSMGPISPSFYGYTF. The DNA of the CDR3 is TGTGCCAGTAGTATGGGGCCGATCTCCCCCTCCTTCTATGGCTACACCTTC.

This chain uses TRBV6-5 with TRBJ2-7, with 7 positions matching TRBD1. The CDR3 sequence is 15 residues long. Trimming removed 6 bases from V and 1 base from J; junction bases left unmatched: 9. Germline V CDR1 and CDR2: MNHEY, SVGAGI. CDR3 coding DNA: TGTGCCAGCAGCCAACCCGGGACAGTTTCCTACGAGCAGTACTTC. Translated, it gives CASSQPGTVSYEQYF.

The J gene is TRBJ1-6, the V gene TRBV7-2; 10 nucleotides align to TRBD1. Germline V CDR1 and CDR2: SGHTA, FQGNSA. V lost 6 bases and J lost 9; bases outside the gene matches: 5. The length of the CDR3 is 14 residues. The CDR3 DNA sequence: TGTGCCAGCAGAGGACAGGGGGAGCGTTCACCCCTCCACTTT. Translated, it gives CASRGQGERSPLHF.

This chain links TRBV11-1 with TRBJ1-1; 7 bases line up with TRBD1. Trimming cost V 4 bases and J 3 bases; bases outside gene matches: 8. This CDR3 region has 15 residues. Germline CDR1 and CDR2: SGHAT and FQDESV (reference sequence). The CDR3 coding sequence is TGTGCCAGCAGCTACCAGCAACAGGGGCACACTGAAGCTTTCTTT. This gives the protein CASSYQQQGHTEAFF. Supplemented by reference TRBV11-1 and TRBJ1-1, the full variable domain reads EAEVAQSPRYKITEKSQAVAFWCDPISGHATLYWYRQILGQGPELLVQFQDESVVDDSQLPKDRFSAERLKGVDSTLKIQPAELGDSAMYLCASSYQQQGHTEAFFGQGTRLTVV.

In this sample, this clone turned up once. V and J are TRBV27 and TRBJ2-5; 12 bases are a match to TRBD2. The V segment lost 2 bases and the J segment 5 bases; nucleotides outside the gene matches: 6. Germline assignment: CDR1 MNHEY and CDR2 SMNVEV (reference sequence). CDR3 length equals 16 residues. The CDR3 loop is CASSLRLAGGFETQYF. For the CDR3, the DNA is TGTGCCAGCAGTTTAAGGCTAGCGGGAGGGTTCGAGACCCAGTACTTC.

J is TRBJ2-3 and V is TRBV27, with TRBD2 matching over 9 bases. The CDR3 has 17 residues. Losses at the gene ends were 4 bases for V and 4 bases for J; bases not matched to a gene: 12. Germline lookup yields CDR1 MNHEY and CDR2 SMNVEV (reference sequence). The CDR3 loop is CASSSLLRGRAADTQYF. CDR3 DNA: TGTGCCAGCAGTTCCCTTCTCCGCGGGAGGGCCGCAGATACGCAGTATTTT.

V usage is TRBV7-8 and J usage is TRBJ1-3; unclear D gene. CDR1 is SGHVS and CDR2 is FQNEAQ in the germline V gene. The length of the CDR3 is 14 residues. The V end lost 6 bases, the J end lost 1 base, and 10 bases lay between the germline ends. Written as DNA, the CDR3 is TGTGCCAGCAGTGGCGGCGTATCTGGAAACACCATATATTTT. As protein: CASSGGVSGNTIYF.

The chain links TRBV3-1 (or the pseudogene TRBV3-2) to TRBJ2-7, with TRBD1 as a possible D gene (5 bases). The length of the CDR3 is 17 residues. V lost 1 base to trimming and J lost 2 bases, with 18 bases between them. Germline V gives CDR1 LGHDT, CDR2 YNNKEL (reference sequence). The CDR3 sequence: CASSQGFVRDLTYEQYF. The DNA of the CDR3 is TGTGCCAGCAGCCAAGGATTTGTCAGGGATTTAACCTACGAGCAGTACTTC.

The chain links TRBV9 to TRBJ2-5; D is undetermined. The CDR3 sequence is 15 residues long. Germline V gives CDR1 SGDLS, CDR2 YYNGEE. V gave up 3 bases and J gave up 1 base, with 13 bases separating them. The CDR3 nucleotides read TGTGCCAGCAGCGCTCAAAACTCGTTCCAAGAGACCCAGTACTTC. It codes for CASSAQNSFQETQYF.